This T cell receptor beta chain was documented in a study of blood T cell repertoires in COVID-19. V shed 2 bases and J 8 bases; nucleotides not matched to a gene: 11. The CDR3 contains 15 residues. CDR1 and CDR2 (germline): SGDLS, YYNGEE. The protocol was immunoSEQ multiplex PCR, while the TCRdb copy is restricted to in-frame clones and leaves out a portion. This sample has around 290,000 clones, with nearly 90% found just once. The chain joins TRBV9 to TRBJ1-2; 8 bases align to TRBD1. The receptor's source is a woman aged 25-40 years who had recovered from COVID-19. The material sequenced was PBMCs or T cells enriched from blood (not recorded which). DNA for the CDR3: TGTGCCAGCAGCGTGCCCAGGGGGCGGGTCGGCGGCTACACCTTC. As protein: CASSVPRGRVGGYTF.